The TCR beta chain described here comes from a study of OX40 agonist ivuxolimab in advanced cancers. The method was immunoSEQ multiplex PCR; TCRdb's version includes in-frame clones alone and lacks a portion of them. The sample records 21,000 or so clones, around 82% being singletons. The length of the CDR3 is 16 residues. Germline values: CDR1 SGHTA, CDR2 FQGTGA. V was cut by 6 bases and J by 0 bases, with 16 bases left in between. Patients were ineligible given autoimmune disease history or systemic immunosuppression. The TCR was taken from an adult with an advanced solid tumor such as melanoma, head and neck, liver or kidney cancer. This specimen consisted of CD4+ or CD8+ T cells sorted from blood, obtained in a trial of the OX40 agonist ivuxolimab. The V call is TRBV7-3, the J call TRBJ2-3, with D perhaps assigned TRBD1 or TRBD2 (6 bases each). Here the CDR3 DNA reads TGTGCCAGCAGTTCCCCGCGAGGGGGGAGCACAGATACGCAGTATTTT. This translates into CASSSPRGGSTDTQYF.